This T cell receptor beta chain was captured by sequencing in a study of monozygotic twins with inflammatory bowel disease. The CDR3 is 18 residues long. Germline V gene sequence: CDR1 SGDLS, CDR2 YYNGEE. TCRdb processed the 5' RACE reads again and assigns one entry to each CDR3 protein, with no DNA. In all, the sample yields 300,000 to 350,000 distinct CDR3 sequences. The receptor was isolated from a human donor with ulcerative colitis or Crohn's disease, or a healthy co-twin of an affected twin (not recorded which). The chain couples TRBV9 to TRBJ2-3; the TRBD2 assignment by TCRdb is unverifiable without DNA. Sequences were obtained from blood. CDR3 region: CASSPTGTSGVSTDTQYF.